The T cell receptor beta chain under discussion was sequenced for a study of blood T cell repertoires in COVID-19. About the research overall: Samples taken during acute and convalescent COVID-19 were collected in the United States, Italy and Spain. PBMCs, B-cell-depleted T cells, or T cells were the source of the cDNA or gDNA that made up the material.

Authors' processing steps: Estimation of nucleated cell counts was performed using reference gene primer amplification. The method was immunoSEQ multiplex PCR; TCRdb's version includes in-frame clones alone and lacks a portion of them. V, J and clone size are taken as reported in that table, and D and trimming were inferred from the DNA itself. Seen here are some 130,000 clones, roughly 83% observed once, and the top ten hold 16%. V was clipped by 5 bases and J by 2 bases; unmatched bases: 12. The CDR3 is made up of 18 amino acids. Germline V gene lookup returns CDR1 SGHTA and CDR2 FQGNSA. The sample comprised peripheral blood. The chain employs TRBV7-2 and TRBJ2-3; 11 bases are shared with TRBD2. The source is a woman aged 45 to 65 with acute or convalescent COVID-19. The CDR3 region has the DNA TGTGCCAGCAGCCCCCGTAGCGGGGGGGCCCTCCTCACAGATACGCAGTATTTT. Amino acid sequence: CASSPRSGGALLTDTQYF.